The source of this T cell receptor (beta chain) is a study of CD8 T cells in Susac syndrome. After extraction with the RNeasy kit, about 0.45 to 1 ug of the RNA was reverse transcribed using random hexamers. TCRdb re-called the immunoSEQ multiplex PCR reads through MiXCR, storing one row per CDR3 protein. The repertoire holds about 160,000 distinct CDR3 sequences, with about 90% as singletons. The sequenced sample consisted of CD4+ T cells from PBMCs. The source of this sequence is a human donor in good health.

CDR3 loop: CSVAGGGNEQFF. The CDR3 DNA is TGCAGCGTTGCTGGGGGGGGCAATGAGCAGTTCTTC. The chain joins TRBV29-1 to TRBJ2-1; 7 bases agree with TRBD2. Per the germline V gene, CDR1 is SQVTM and CDR2 is ANQGSEA. The CDR3 runs to 12 residues. V was clipped by 4 bases and J by 6 bases; unmatched bases: 3.